Listed below are T cell receptor beta chains from one sample, sequenced in a study of cytomegalovirus exposure and HLA in healthy donors. Profiling relied on immunoSEQ multiplex PCR, and the TCRdb table lists in-frame clones only, not all of them. The sample totals some 120,000 clones. The sequencing input was PBMCs. These receptors all stem from a middle-aged man in good health and CMV-seropositive. CDR3s include the opening cysteine and the closing phenylalanine or tryptophan. D genes are given only for firm matches.

v_call: TRBV28; d_call: .; j_call: TRBJ1-5; cdr3_nt: TGTGCCAGCAGTTCCACTCATCAGCCCCAGCATTTT; cdr3_aa: CASSSTHQPQHF
v_call: TRBV6-5; d_call: TRBD2; j_call: TRBJ2-3; cdr3_nt: TGTGCCAGCAGTTACGCTAGCGGGAGAGGAGATACGCAGTATTTT; cdr3_aa: CASSYASGRGDTQYF
v_call: TRBV5-1; d_call: .; j_call: TRBJ2-3; cdr3_nt: TGCGCCAGCAGTATAGCCGGAGATACGCAGTATTTT; cdr3_aa: CASSIAGDTQYF
v_call: TRBV27; d_call: .; j_call: TRBJ1-1; cdr3_nt: TGTGCCAGCAGCCCTATTATCCTGGTGACTCGTCCGAACACTGAAGCTTTCTTT; cdr3_aa: CASSPIILVTRPNTEAFF
v_call: TRBV27; d_call: .; j_call: TRBJ1-4; cdr3_nt: TGTGCCAGCAGTTTAATGAAGGGGACTAACGAAAAACTGTTTTTT; cdr3_aa: CASSLMKGTNEKLFF
v_call: TRBV7-2; d_call: .; j_call: TRBJ1-1; cdr3_nt: TGTGCCAGCAGCGTGACAGTGAACACTGAAGCTTTCTTT; cdr3_aa: CASSVTVNTEAFF
v_call: TRBV7-9; d_call: .; j_call: TRBJ2-7; cdr3_nt: TGTGCCAGCAGCTTACGAACAGGGTACGAGCAGTACTTC; cdr3_aa: CASSLRTGYEQYF
v_call: TRBV5-1; d_call: TRBD2; j_call: TRBJ2-1; cdr3_nt: TGCGCCAGCAGCGCCGTACTAGCGGGAGGTTATAATGAGCAGTTCTTC; cdr3_aa: CASSAVLAGGYNEQFF
v_call: TRBV5-1; d_call: .; j_call: TRBJ1-6; cdr3_nt: TGCGCCAGCAGCCTCCGGTGGGAGGATTCACCCCTCCACTTT; cdr3_aa: CASSLRWEDSPLHF
v_call: TRBV11-2; d_call: .; j_call: TRBJ2-3; cdr3_nt: TGTGCCAGCAGCTTATTTACTTTCACAGATACGCAGTATTTT; cdr3_aa: CASSLFTFTDTQYF
v_call: TRBV29-1; d_call: TRBD1; j_call: TRBJ2-1; cdr3_nt: TGCAGCGTTGTCAGAGACAGGGTCAGGCATGAGCAGTTCTTC; cdr3_aa: CSVVRDRVRHEQFF
v_call: TRBV14; d_call: .; j_call: TRBJ1-5; cdr3_nt: TGTGCCAGCTTTCACGGGGGTTGTAGGAGCAATCAGCCCCAGCATTTT; cdr3_aa: CASFHGGCRSNQPQHF
v_call: TRBV9; d_call: TRBD2; j_call: TRBJ2-7; cdr3_nt: TGTGCCAGCAGCGTCGGACTAGCGGGGACCTACGAGCAGTACTTC; cdr3_aa: CASSVGLAGTYEQYF
v_call: TRBV29-1; d_call: TRBD2; j_call: TRBJ2-3; cdr3_nt: TGCAGCGGGATTAGCGGGAGCACAGATACGCAGTATTTT; cdr3_aa: CSGISGSTDTQYF
v_call: TRBV19; d_call: .; j_call: TRBJ2-5; cdr3_nt: TGTGCCAGTAGTATAGTACCAGTATCCATGAAAGAGACCCAGTACTTC; cdr3_aa: CASSIVPVSMKETQYF
v_call: TRBV7-2; d_call: TRBD1; j_call: TRBJ2-7; cdr3_nt: TGTGCCAGCGCGGGACAGGGATCCTACGAGCAGTACTTC; cdr3_aa: CASAGQGSYEQYF
v_call: TRBV2; d_call: TRBD1; j_call: TRBJ2-7; cdr3_nt: TGTGCCAGCATAGGACAGGGAGACTCCTACGAGCAGTACTTC; cdr3_aa: CASIGQGDSYEQYF
v_call: TRBV28; d_call: .; j_call: TRBJ2-1; cdr3_nt: TGTGCCAGCAGGGCCCTGTTTGAGCAGTTCTTC; cdr3_aa: CASRALFEQFF
v_call: TRBV28; d_call: TRBD2; j_call: TRBJ2-7; cdr3_nt: TGTGCCAGCACCAGCGGGAGGTCCTACGAGCAGTACTTC; cdr3_aa: CASTSGRSYEQYF
v_call: TRBV6-5; d_call: .; j_call: TRBJ2-7; cdr3_nt: TGTGCCAGCAGTCGCGGGACAGAGAGCGACGAGCAGTACTTC; cdr3_aa: CASSRGTESDEQYF
v_call: TRBV9; d_call: TRBD1; j_call: TRBJ2-3; cdr3_nt: TGTGCCAGCAGCGCCGTCCCCGGGACAGGTGGTACGCAGTATTTT; cdr3_aa: CASSAVPGTGGTQYF
v_call: TRBV14; d_call: .; j_call: TRBJ1-3; cdr3_nt: TGTGCCAGCAGCCAAGATCTAGTTAACTCTGGAAACACCATATATTTT; cdr3_aa: CASSQDLVNSGNTIYF
v_call: TRBV9; d_call: .; j_call: TRBJ1-1; cdr3_nt: TGTGCCAGCAGTCGGACAGTGGCCACTGAAGCTTTCTTT; cdr3_aa: CASSRTVATEAFF
v_call: TRBV7-8; d_call: TRBD1; j_call: TRBJ2-1; cdr3_nt: TGTGCCAGCAGCTTTGGACAGGTTAGGAATGAGCAGTTCTTC; cdr3_aa: CASSFGQVRNEQFF
v_call: TRBV19; d_call: .; j_call: TRBJ2-7; cdr3_nt: TGTGCCAGTAGACCTCAGGACAGATCCTACGAGCAGTACTTC; cdr3_aa: CASRPQDRSYEQYF